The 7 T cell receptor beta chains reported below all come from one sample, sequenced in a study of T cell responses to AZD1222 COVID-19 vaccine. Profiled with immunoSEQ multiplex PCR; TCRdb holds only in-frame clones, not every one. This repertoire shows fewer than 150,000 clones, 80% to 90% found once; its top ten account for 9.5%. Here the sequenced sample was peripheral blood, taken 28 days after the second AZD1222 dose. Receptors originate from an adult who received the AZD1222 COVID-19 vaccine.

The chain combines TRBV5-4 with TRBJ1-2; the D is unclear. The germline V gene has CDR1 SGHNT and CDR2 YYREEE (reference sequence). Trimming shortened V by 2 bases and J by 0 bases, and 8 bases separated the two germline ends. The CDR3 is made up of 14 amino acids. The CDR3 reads CASSLGTSNYGYTF. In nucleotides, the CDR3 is TGTGCCAGCAGCTTAGGAACCTCTAACTATGGCTACACCTTC.

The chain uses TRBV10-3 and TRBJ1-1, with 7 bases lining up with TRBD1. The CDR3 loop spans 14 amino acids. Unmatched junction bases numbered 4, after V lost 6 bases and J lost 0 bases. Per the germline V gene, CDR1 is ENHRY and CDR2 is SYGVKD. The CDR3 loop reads CAIRDRAMNTEAFF. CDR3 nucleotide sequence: TGTGCCATCAGAGACAGGGCTATGAACACTGAAGCTTTCTTT.

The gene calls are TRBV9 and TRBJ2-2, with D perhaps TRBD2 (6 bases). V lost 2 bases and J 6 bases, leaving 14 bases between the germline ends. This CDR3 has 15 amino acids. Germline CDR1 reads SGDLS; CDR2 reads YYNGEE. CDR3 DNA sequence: TGTGCCAGCAGCGTTTGGGACTTGTCGGCCGGGGAGCTGTTTTTT. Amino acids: CASSVWDLSAGELFF.

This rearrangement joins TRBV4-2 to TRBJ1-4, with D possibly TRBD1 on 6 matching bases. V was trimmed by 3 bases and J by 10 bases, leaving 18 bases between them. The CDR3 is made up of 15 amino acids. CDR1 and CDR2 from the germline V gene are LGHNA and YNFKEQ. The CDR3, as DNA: TGTGCCAGCAGCCAGTCGGCAGGGGAGATTGGAAAACTGTTTTTT. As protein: CASSQSAGEIGKLFF.

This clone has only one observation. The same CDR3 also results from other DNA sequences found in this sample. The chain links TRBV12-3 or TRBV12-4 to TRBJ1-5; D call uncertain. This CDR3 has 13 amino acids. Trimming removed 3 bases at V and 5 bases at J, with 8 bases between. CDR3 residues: CASSFGRDQPQHF. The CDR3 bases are TGTGCCAGCAGTTTTGGTCGGGATCAGCCCCAGCATTTT.

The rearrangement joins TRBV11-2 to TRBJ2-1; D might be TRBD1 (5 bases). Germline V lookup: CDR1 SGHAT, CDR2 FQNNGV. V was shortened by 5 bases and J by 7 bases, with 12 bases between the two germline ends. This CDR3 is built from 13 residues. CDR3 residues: CASSPTVGNEQFF. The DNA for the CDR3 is TGTGCCAGCAGCCCGACAGTTGGTAATGAGCAGTTCTTC.

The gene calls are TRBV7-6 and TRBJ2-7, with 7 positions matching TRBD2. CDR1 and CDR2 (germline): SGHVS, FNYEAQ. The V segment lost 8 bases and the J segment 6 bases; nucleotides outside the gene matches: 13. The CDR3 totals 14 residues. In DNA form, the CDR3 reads TGTGCCAGCGGTAAAGACAACCGGGGGGTCGAGCAGTACTTC. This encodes CASGKDNRGVEQYF.